This T cell receptor beta chain was profiled in a study of blood T cell repertoires in COVID-19. As for the study in general: The United States, Italy and Spain supplied acute and convalescent COVID-19 samples.

The Seattle site enrolled patients during active infection and followed them longitudinally. The V and J ends lost 4 bases and 4 bases respectively, with 19 bases between them. The length of the CDR3 is 16 residues. Germline V CDR1 and CDR2: SGHAT, FQNNGV. Only a few counts were recorded for this clone. In the original processing: From reference gene primer amplification, estimates of nucleated cell counts were derived. Profiled with immunoSEQ multiplex PCR; TCRdb holds only in-frame clones, not every one. Clonal size and the V and J genes are those of that table, whereas D and trimming came from the DNA. The data show roughly 250,000 clones, approximately 87% seen once.

This chain joins TRBV11-2 and TRBJ2-5, with D possibly being TRBD2 (6 bases). This sequence originates from a woman aged 25 to 39 with COVID-19, enrolled during active disease. Sequencing used peripheral blood. For the CDR3, the DNA is TGTGCCAGCAGCTGGACGGGACTGGGGTTGATAGAGACCCAGTACTTC. Encoded protein: CASSWTGLGLIETQYF.